This TCR beta chain was retrieved from a study of CD8 T cells in ankylosing spondylitis. TCRdb itself ran the 5' RACE reads through MiXCR, one entry per CDR3 protein. The sample yields 200,000 to 250,000 distinct CDR3 sequences, 6% to 8% seen once. In its sample, this clonotype was seen many times. Its antigen is still unknown. The CDR3 has 15 residues. V lost 5 bases, J lost 3 bases, and 6 bases stayed unmatched. Germline CDR1 and CDR2: SGHTA and FQGNSA. Study-level results: Matched synovial fluid from ankylosing spondylitis patients was reported to be enriched for disease-linked clones. One TCR beta motif, made up of eight highly homologous variants, appeared characteristic of ankylosing spondylitis blood.

This sequence joins TRBV7-2 and TRBJ2-7; 11 bases line up with TRBD1. The sequence came from a male donor with ankylosing spondylitis. The sequencing input was blood, either unsorted or a sorted T cell fraction (not recorded which). In DNA form, the CDR3 reads TGTGCCAGCAGCCGTTCCGGGACAGGGGGCTACGAGCAGTACTTC. This encodes CASSRSGTGGYEQYF.